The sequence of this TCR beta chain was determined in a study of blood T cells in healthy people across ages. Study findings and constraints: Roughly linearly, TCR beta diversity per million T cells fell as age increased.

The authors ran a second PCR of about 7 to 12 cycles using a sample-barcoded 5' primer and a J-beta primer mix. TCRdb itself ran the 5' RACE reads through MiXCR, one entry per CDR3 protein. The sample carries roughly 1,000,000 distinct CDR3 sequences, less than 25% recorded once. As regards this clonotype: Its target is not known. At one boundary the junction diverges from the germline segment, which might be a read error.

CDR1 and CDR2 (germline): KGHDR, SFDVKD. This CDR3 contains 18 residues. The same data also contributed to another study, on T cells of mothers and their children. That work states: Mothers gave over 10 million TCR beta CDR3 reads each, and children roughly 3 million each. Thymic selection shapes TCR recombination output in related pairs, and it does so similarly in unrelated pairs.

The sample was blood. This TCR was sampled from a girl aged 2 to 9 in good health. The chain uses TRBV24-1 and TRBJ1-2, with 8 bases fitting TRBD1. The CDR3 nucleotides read TGTGCCACCAGTGATTTCGGCCGGGACAGGCCAAGAATGCATGGCTGCACCTTC. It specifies CATSDFGRDRPRMHGCTF.